The 15 T cell receptor beta chains reported below all come from one sample, sequenced in a study of human T cells and chemical hapten exposure. The time point: pre-sensitization, week 0. Treatment reported: therapeutic diphenylcyclopropenone sensitization with weekly scalp DPC. One entry per CDR3 protein results from TCRdb running MiXCR on the RACE reads. The table includes under 200,000 distinct CDR3 sequences, 30% detected once. The sample here was whole blood, taken in connection with sensitization to the hapten diphenylcyclopropenone (DPC). The receptor source for this set is a woman in her 30s with alopecia areata. Some clones in this sample may be carry-over from other donors' samples.

In its sample, this clonotype was seen a few times. The chain carries TRBV7-2 and TRBJ2-7; D might be TRBD1 or TRBD2, each matching 5 bases. CDR1 is SGHTA and CDR2 is FQGNSA in the germline V gene. The germline V and J ends were trimmed by 6 bases and 6 bases, with 21 bases remaining between them. The CDR3 loop spans 15 amino acids. CDR3 bases: TGTGCCAGCAGGCTACCCGGGACCCCCCGTACCGAGCAGTACTTC. Translating gives CASRLPGTPRTEQYF.

This clonotype was seen more than once but under ten times. V and J are TRBV28 and TRBJ2-7; 11 bases are a match to TRBD2. Germline V gives CDR1 MDHEN, CDR2 SYDVKM. Trimming removed 5 bases from V and 2 bases from J; junction bases left unmatched: 5. This CDR3 has 15 amino acids. The CDR3 sequence is CASSPGTSGPYEQYF. CDR3 nucleotides: TGTGCCAGCAGTCCCGGGACTAGCGGCCCCTACGAGCAGTACTTC.

This clonotype has just a few counts. The chain combines TRBV7-2 with TRBJ2-5; no clear D. Germline V gene lookup returns CDR1 SGHTA and CDR2 FQGNSA. The CDR3 totals 13 residues. V lost 7 bases and J lost 5, with 14 bases in between. The CDR3 here is CASNPAVEETQYF. CDR3 in DNA: TGTGCCAGCAACCCAGCCGTTGAGGAGACCCAGTACTTC.

V gene TRBV20-1 combines with J gene TRBJ2-3; D is unresolved. Germline loops: CDR1 DFQATT, CDR2 SNEGSKA (reference sequence). There are 13 residues in the CDR3. CDR3 protein: CSLKDSSTDTQYF. CDR3 DNA sequence: TGCAGCCTAAAAGACTCTAGCACAGATACGCAGTATTTT.

The V gene is TRBV6-1, the J gene TRBJ2-5; tentative D call: TRBD2 (6 bases). V dropped 2 bases and J dropped 4 bases, with 14 bases sitting between them. Germline V gene data show CDR1 as MNHNS and CDR2 as SASEGT. The CDR3 spans 15 residues. CDR3 amino acids: CASSEYAGMVETQYF. The CDR3 nucleotides read TGTGCCAGCAGTGAATACGCGGGGATGGTAGAGACCCAGTACTTC.

This clonotype was observed a few times. The chain combines TRBV28 with TRBJ2-7; TRBD1 matches 8 bases. The germline gives CDR1 MDHEN, CDR2 SYDVKM. Trimming took 5 bases from V and 5 from J; bases not matched to a gene: 11. The CDR3 has 15 amino acids. The CDR3 is CASSPVRGQVNEQYF. The DNA of the CDR3 is TGTGCCAGCAGTCCCGTCAGGGGGCAAGTAAACGAGCAGTACTTC.

This clonotype was counted between two and nine times. The chain joins TRBV4-3 to TRBJ2-1; D is tentatively TRBD1 or TRBD2 (6 bases each). Germline V gives CDR1 LGHNA, CDR2 YSLEER. Trimming cost V 4 bases and J 8 bases, with 24 bases left between them. The CDR3 covers 17 residues. Written as DNA, the CDR3 is TGCGCCAGCAGCCCTATGGTGGGGGGCCATCTTGGGGATGAGCAGTTCTTC. Protein: CASSPMVGGHLGDEQFF.

The chain carries TRBV4-3 and TRBJ1-2; 8 bases agree with TRBD1. Germline CDR1 and CDR2: LGHNA and YSLEER. The CDR3 has 14 amino acids. The J segment lost 7 bases and the V segment lost 4 bases, leaving 8 bases of the junction unmatched. CDR3 sequence: CASSPNTGGLGYTF. CDR3 nucleotides: TGCGCCAGCAGCCCTAACACAGGGGGGCTTGGCTACACCTTC.

The J gene is TRBJ1-2, the V gene TRBV9, with 9 bases fitting TRBD1. This CDR3 is built from 14 residues. Germline trimming cut 3 bases from V and 4 bases from J; bases unmatched to any gene: 4. Germline CDR1 SGDLS, CDR2 YYNGEE. CDR3 amino acids: CASSGTGARYGYTF. DNA for the CDR3: TGTGCCAGCAGCGGGACAGGGGCCCGCTATGGCTACACCTTC. Complete variable domain (other parts from reference TRBV9 and TRBJ1-2): DSGVTQTPKHLITATGQRVTLRCSPRSGDLSVYWYQQSLDQGLQFLIQYYNGEERAKGNILERFSAQQFPDLHSELNLSSLELGDSALYFCASSGTGARYGYTFGSGTRLTVV.

In this sample, this clonotype turned up a few times. The chain combines TRBV28 with TRBJ2-1; 10 bases are a match to TRBD2. Trimming removed 6 bases from V and 4 bases from J; junction bases left unmatched: 9. Germline V gives CDR1 MDHEN, CDR2 SYDVKM. This CDR3 has 16 amino acids. CDR3 bases: TGTGCCAGCAGCCGAACACTAGCGGGGACTTACAATGAGCAGTTCTTC. It codes for CASSRTLAGTYNEQFF.

This sequence joins TRBV4-1 and TRBJ1-1, with D possibly matching TRBD1 (5 bases). In germline, CDR1 is MGHRA, CDR2 YSYEKL. Trimming removed 2 bases at V and 0 bases at J, with 13 bases between. The length of the CDR3 is 16 residues. For the CDR3, the DNA is TGCGCCAGCAGCCAAATCGGGGCCTCCATGAACACTGAAGCTTTCTTT. Translated, it gives CASSQIGASMNTEAFF.

This clonotype was recorded a few times. The CDR3 protein is CSAPGLAGVREQYF. The CDR3 coding sequence is TGCAGTGCTCCTGGACTAGCGGGAGTGAGGGAGCAGTACTTC. The chain links TRBV20-1 to TRBJ2-7; 13 positions agree with TRBD2. This CDR3 has 14 residues. V dropped 5 bases and J dropped 7; count of bases not matched to a gene: 8. Looked up from germline, CDR1 is DFQATT and CDR2 is SNEGSKA (reference sequence).

This clonotype occurred a few times. The chain is built from TRBV9 and TRBJ1-5; D gene ambiguous. The CDR3 contains 13 residues. V was clipped by 0 bases and J by 3 bases, with 4 bases between them. Germline assignment: CDR1 SGDLS and CDR2 YYNGEE. CDR3 DNA sequence: TGTGCCAGCAGCGTAGGGACCAATCAGCCCCAGCATTTT. Translation: CASSVGTNQPQHF.

This clonotype was observed a handful of times. This rearrangement joins TRBV28 to TRBJ2-5; 10 nucleotides match TRBD2. V shed 5 bases and J 4 bases; nucleotides not matched to a gene: 7. This CDR3 contains 15 residues. CDR1 is MDHEN and CDR2 is SYDVKM in the germline V gene. Here the CDR3 DNA reads TGTGCCAGCAGTCCTAGCGGGAGAGGTAGAGAGACCCAGTACTTC. Its translation is CASSPSGRGRETQYF. Full variable domain (remainder filled in from reference TRBV28 and TRBJ2-5): DVKVTQSSRYLVKRTGEKVFLECVQDMDHENMFWYRQDPGLGLRLIYFSYDVKMKEKGDIPEGYSVSREKKERFSLILESASTNQTSMYLCASSPSGRGRETQYFGPGTRLLVL.

In this sample, this clonotype turned up a few times. The genes are TRBV7-2 and TRBJ2-5; D not resolved. Trimming shortened V by 5 bases and J by 5 bases, and 9 bases separated the two germline ends. There are 12 residues in the CDR3. Germline CDR1 SGHTA, CDR2 FQGNSA. Here the CDR3 reads CASSHRWETQYF. The CDR3 DNA sequence: TGTGCCAGCAGCCATAGGTGGGAGACCCAGTACTTC.